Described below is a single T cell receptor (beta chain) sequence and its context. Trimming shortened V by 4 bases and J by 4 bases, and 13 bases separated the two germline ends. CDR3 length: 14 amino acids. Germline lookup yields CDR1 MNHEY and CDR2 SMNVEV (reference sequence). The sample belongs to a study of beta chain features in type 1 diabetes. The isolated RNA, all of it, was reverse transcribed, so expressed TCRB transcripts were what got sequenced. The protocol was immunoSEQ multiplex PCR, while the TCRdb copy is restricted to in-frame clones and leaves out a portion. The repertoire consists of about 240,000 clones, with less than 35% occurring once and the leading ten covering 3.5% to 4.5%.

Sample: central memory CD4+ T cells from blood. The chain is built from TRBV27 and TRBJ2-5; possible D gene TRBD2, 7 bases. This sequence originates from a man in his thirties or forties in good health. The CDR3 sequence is CASSSRRGGETQYF. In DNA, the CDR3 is TGTGCCAGCAGTTCCCGGAGGGGGGGAGAGACCCAGTACTTC.